What follows describes a single T cell receptor beta chain. Its target is unknown. This sample is part of a study of identical twins. General study points: Out-of-frame alpha sequences shared by twins showed excess low generation probability. A lower insertion count was a feature of abundant cord blood beta clonotypes, with no such feature in memory repertoires. It was out-of-frame TCR alpha sharing in monozygotic twins that models underestimated.

Germline CDR1 LGHDT, CDR2 YNNKEL (reference sequence). V dropped 4 bases and J dropped 6 bases, with 19 bases sitting between them. The CDR3 is 16 residues long. From the 5' RACE reads, TCRdb called clonotypes with MiXCR, one entry per CDR3 protein. The profile shows 500,000 to 700,000 distinct CDR3 sequences, roughly 7.1% of them singletons. The sample also formed part of further work on yellow fever vaccine responses in identical twins.

The rearrangement uses TRBV3-1 and TRBJ2-1; maybe TRBD1 (5 bases). The sample consisted of PBMCs. The receptor's source is a woman in her late teens or twenties in good health. This chain's CDR3 is CASSPNERGPGNEQFF. The CDR3 DNA is TGTGCCAGCAGCCCTAATGAAAGGGGTCCAGGCAATGAGCAGTTCTTC.